This entry is about one T cell receptor beta chain. Its antigen has not been determined. The input lacks base qualities; no much larger clone sits a single base away. The sample's treatment or condition, from its label and the paper: in vitro stimulation with specific CMV peptide epitopes to enrich CMV-specific T cells. Sequencing relied on an Illumina HiSeq 1500. Using fastp at Q25 and MiXCR, TCRdb reprocessed the public reads and kept productive beta chains. Entries are consolidated by CDR3 protein sequence, retaining the most common genes and DNA. For this sample the table gives about 920,000 distinct CDR3 sequences, of which roughly 31% were detected only once. Around 15% of the sample comes from the top ten. This specimen comes from a study of T cell repertoires in cytomegalovirus infection (dated by TCRdb to about 2019). Looking at the study overall: Recently identified HLA-C-restricted CMV epitopes, whose presentation resists viral immunomodulation, were targeted by peptide stimulations together with well-studied HLA-B-restricted epitopes. Donor HLA type was relevant to the analysis, because carriage of CMV infection together with the matching HLA type was indicated by public TCR beta signatures. The full study reports these points: The ex vivo response was dominated by HLA-C-restricted CMV-specific TCR beta clonotypes, which also provided the single most frequent clonotype in two of eight donors. Cumulative frequency of public TCR beta family members discriminated carriers of CMV infection plus the relevant HLA type in this cohort and an independent roughly 320-donor cohort.

Per the germline V gene, MNHGY is the CDR1 and SAAAGT is the CDR2. The CDR3 runs 15 amino acids, cysteine and phenylalanine included. Only the CDR3 part of the read is kept: 45 bases, read in frame from the first base. Deletion took 0 bases off V and 8 bases off J, with a span of 13 bases between the germline ends. The receptor was derived from a human donor in good health (CMV status not recorded). Some clones in this sample may be carry-over from other donors' samples. The V gene is TRBV6-8 and the J gene is TRBJ1-4, with the D gene not confidently named. The material sequenced was cultured CD8+ T cells from PBMCs, taken from culture after CMV antigen stimulation. The nucleotide sequence reads as follows: TGTGCCAGCAGTTACTCGAACGACGATAAAGAAAAACTGTTTTTT. Translated, this gives CASSYSNDDKEKLFF.